This T cell receptor (beta chain) was captured by sequencing in a study of blood T cell repertoires in COVID-19. Background on the study: The United States, Italy and Spain were the sources of the acute and convalescent COVID-19 samples. Nucleic acid was either cDNA or gDNA, and it came from T cells, B-cell-depleted T cells, or PBMCs.

Trimming stripped 0 bases from V and 7 bases from J, with 12 bases between. Germline V gene data show CDR1 as LNHNV and CDR2 as YYDKDF (reference sequence). The CDR3 sequence is 14 residues long. Libraries were prepared by immunoSEQ multiplex PCR; TCRdb keeps only in-frame clonotypes and omits some of them. The table lists just over 650,000 clones, about 87% of them singletons. Sequenced sample: peripheral blood. The sequence was obtained from a woman younger than 35 with acute or convalescent COVID-19. V usage is TRBV15 and J usage is TRBJ1-2; perhaps TRBD1 as D (6 bases). The CDR3: CATSREAGVGGYTF. Here the CDR3 DNA reads TGTGCCACCAGCAGAGAGGCAGGGGTGGGTGGCTACACCTTC. Filled out from reference TRBV15 and TRBJ1-2, the complete variable domain reads DAMVIQNPRYQVTQFGKPVTLSCSQTLNHNVMYWYQQKSSQAPKLLFHYYDKDFNNEADTPDNFQSRRPNTSFCFLDIRSPGLGDTAMYLCATSREAGVGGYTFGSGTRLTVV.